This TCR beta chain was documented in a study of neurological immune-mediated disorders. Worth noting for this clonotype: A junction end diverges from the germline sequence, so it may reflect a read error.

The authors produced cDNA by 5'RACE using 10-nucleotide random UMIs. MiXCR was run by TCRdb on the 5' RACE reads, yielding one entry per CDR3 protein. This table holds over 90,000 distinct CDR3 sequences, 10% to 11% found once. Time point indicated: longitudinal time-point 3. Germline-derived CDR1 and CDR2 are SGHVS and FQNEAQ. CDR3 length: 13 amino acids. Sequenced material: PBMCs. This TCR was recovered from a female donor with HTLV-1-associated myelopathy (HAM/TSP). The chain uses TRBV7-8 and TRBJ2-1; unclear D gene. The CDR3 loop is CAGSLSPNGDEFF. CDR3 nucleotides: TGTGCCGGCAGCTTATCACCTAATGGTGATGAGTTCTTC.